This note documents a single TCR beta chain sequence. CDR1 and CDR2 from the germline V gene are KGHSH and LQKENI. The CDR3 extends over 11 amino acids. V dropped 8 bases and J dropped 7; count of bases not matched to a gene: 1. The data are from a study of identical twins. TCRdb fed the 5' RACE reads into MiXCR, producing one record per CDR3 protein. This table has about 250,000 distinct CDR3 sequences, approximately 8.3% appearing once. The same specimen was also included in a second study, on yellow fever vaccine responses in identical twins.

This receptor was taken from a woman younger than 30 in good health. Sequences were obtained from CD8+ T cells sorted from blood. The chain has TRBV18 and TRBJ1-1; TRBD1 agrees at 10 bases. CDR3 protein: CASGQGVEAFF. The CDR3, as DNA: TGTGCCAGCGGACAGGGGGTTGAAGCTTTCTTT.